The rows below give T cell receptor beta chains drawn from one sample of a study of cytomegalovirus exposure and HLA in healthy donors. Here immunoSEQ multiplex PCR was the method, and the copy in TCRdb shows in-frame clones only, minus some. Seen here are around 130,000 clones, roughly 70% observed once, and the top ten hold around 6.6%. Sequencing was carried out using PBMCs. These TCRs come from a man aged 35 to 55 in good health and CMV-seropositive. Both conserved end residues are part of each CDR3. D genes are given only for firm matches. Size is omitted from some rows. Given values are once, few, many or a class for expanded clones.

TRBV15,TRBD1,TRBJ2-2,-,CATRFETGDGELFF,TGTGCCACCAGATTTGAGACAGGGGATGGGGAGCTGTTTTTT
TRBV18,-,TRBJ1-6,-,CASSLSTGGNSPLHF,TGTGCCAGCTCACTCTCGACAGGCGGGAATTCACCCCTCCACTTT
TRBV30,-,TRBJ1-5,few,CAWRDGNNQPQHF,TGTGCCTGGAGGGACGGGAACAATCAGCCCCAGCATTTT
TRBV28,TRBD1,TRBJ1-1,-,CASSRTGGRAEAFF,TGTGCCAGCAGTCGAACAGGGGGCAGGGCTGAAGCTTTCTTT
TRBV6-4,TRBD2,TRBJ2-1,once,CASSDGLAGGNEQFF,TGTGCCAGCAGTGACGGACTAGCGGGGGGCAATGAGCAGTTCTTC
TRBV7-6,TRBD1,TRBJ1-6,-,CASSLGRRTGWNSPLHF,TGTGCCAGCAGCTTAGGAAGGAGGACAGGGTGGAATTCACCCCTCCACTTT
TRBV6-6,-,TRBJ2-7,-,CASSYLGQHEQYF,TGTGCCAGCAGTTACCTAGGACAGCACGAGCAGTACTTC
TRBV28,TRBD1,TRBJ1-3,-,CASSSTLRGPRTSGNTIYF,TGTGCCAGCAGTTCCACCCTAAGGGGGCCGAGAACCTCTGGAAACACCATATATTTT
TRBV7-9,-,TRBJ1-1,-,CASRPLLGANTEAFF,TGTGCCAGCAGACCCCTTCTGGGGGCTAACACTGAAGCTTTCTTT
TRBV19,-,TRBJ2-1,-,CASTFRGLSDEQFF,TGTGCCAGTACCTTTAGAGGGCTCTCCGATGAGCAGTTCTTC
TRBV7-6,TRBD1,TRBJ1-1,few,CASSLVMGQPQPEAFF,TGTGCCAGCAGCTTAGTGATGGGACAGCCGCAACCTGAAGCTTTCTTT
TRBV7-9,-,TRBJ1-1,-,CASSLQQINTEAFF,TGTGCCAGCAGCTTACAACAGATTAACACTGAAGCTTTCTTT
TRBV15,-,TRBJ2-3,-,CATSRGVDTQYF,TGTGCCACCAGCAGAGGAGTAGATACGCAGTATTTT
TRBV15,TRBD1,TRBJ1-2,few,CATSRESWDRGYTF,TGTGCCACCAGCAGAGAATCATGGGACAGAGGCTACACCTTC
TRBV19,TRBD2,TRBJ2-5,-,CASKAGALQETQYF,TGTGCCAGTAAAGCGGGGGCTCTCCAAGAGACCCAGTACTTC
TRBV28,-,TRBJ1-5,once,CASSFDRPPSNQPQHF,TGTGCCAGCAGCTTCGACAGGCCCCCTAGCAATCAGCCCCAGCATTTT
TRBV25-1,TRBD2,TRBJ2-2,-,CASSVGRFSGRRSGELFF,TGTGCCAGCAGTGTCGGGCGTTTTAGCGGGAGAAGGTCCGGGGAGCTGTTTTTT
TRBV13,-,TRBJ2-1,-,CASSSTGRNEQFF,TGTGCCAGCAGCTCTACAGGGCGCAATGAGCAGTTCTTC
TRBV5-1,-,TRBJ2-7,-,CASSPAGNSYEQYF,TGCGCCAGCAGCCCAGCCGGGAACTCCTACGAGCAGTACTTC
TRBV27,-,TRBJ1-1,-,CASSSSRTTRLNTEAFF,TGTGCCAGCAGTTCATCCAGGACTACAAGATTGAACACTGAAGCTTTCTTT
TRBV27,-,TRBJ1-2,-,CASSLSGQNFYGYTF,TGTGCCAGCAGTTTATCGGGGCAAAACTTCTACGGCTACACCTTC
TRBV27,-,TRBJ1-2,few,CASSLSRGANYGYTF,TGTGCCAGCAGTTTATCACGGGGAGCTAACTATGGCTACACCTTC
TRBV7-8,-,TRBJ1-1,-,CASSRGGNTEAFF,TGTGCCAGCAGCAGGGGCGGGAACACTGAAGCTTTCTTT
TRBV6-6,-,TRBJ2-7,-,CASSSTLYEQYF,TGTGCCAGCAGTTCCACTCTCTACGAGCAGTACTTC
TRBV2,TRBD1,TRBJ2-2,few,CASRLGQGPGELFF,TGTGCCAGCAGGCTGGGACAGGGGCCCGGGGAGCTGTTTTTT